This passage covers 32 T cell receptor beta chains from one sample sequenced in a study of cytomegalovirus exposure and HLA in healthy donors. PCR involved 60 Vbeta and 13 Jbeta primers. Using immunoSEQ multiplex PCR, the repertoire was profiled, and TCRdb retains in-frame clones only, with some absent. The repertoire consists of fewer than 95,000 clones, with over 55% occurring once and the leading ten covering 20% to 25%. Material: PBMCs. These receptors were obtained from a woman in her forties or fifties in good health and CMV-seropositive.

V gene TRBV5-1 combines with J gene TRBJ2-5; maybe TRBD1 (7 bases). Per germline, CDR1 SGHRS and CDR2 YFSETQ. This CDR3 has 16 residues. Between the trimmed V and J ends, which lost 5 bases and 4 bases, there was a span of 21 bases. Here the CDR3 DNA reads TGCGCCAGCAGTCGCGAGGATTACAGGGGAGGAGAGACCCAGTACTTC. This codes for CASSREDYRGGETQYF.

The chain employs TRBV7-8 and TRBJ1-5, with D perhaps matching TRBD1 (6 bases). The CDR3 extends over 16 amino acids. From germline, CDR1 is SGHVS and CDR2 FQNEAQ. The V and J ends lost 0 bases and 4 bases respectively, with 13 bases between them. The CDR3 protein is CASSLAERDTNQPQHF. The CDR3 region has the DNA TGTGCCAGCAGCTTAGCCGAAAGGGACACTAATCAGCCCCAGCATTTT.

The chain has TRBV7-3 and TRBJ2-3, with D perhaps matching TRBD2 (6 bases). CDR1 SGHTA and CDR2 FQGTGA come from the germline V gene. CDR3 length: 15 amino acids. V lost 5 bases and J lost 7, with 19 bases in between. The CDR3 DNA reads TGTGCCAGCAGCCCCGGGCCTAGCGCCTATTATACGCAGTATTTT. It translates to CASSPGPSAYYTQYF.

This rearrangement joins TRBV27 to TRBJ2-7, with TRBD1 matching over 11 bases. V was pared by 0 bases and J by 0 bases, with 4 bases of the junction left unmatched. CDR1 MNHEY and CDR2 SMNVEV come from the germline V gene (reference sequence). The CDR3 is made up of 17 amino acids. The CDR3 DNA follows: TGTGCCAGCAGTTTATCGGGGACAGGGGGTTACTCCTACGAGCAGTACTTC. It specifies CASSLSGTGGYSYEQYF.

The chain has TRBV19 and TRBJ1-2; D is possibly TRBD1 (5 bases). Trimming took off 8 bases at V and 3 bases at J, with 7 bases between the two ends. The CDR3 runs to 11 residues. Germline-derived CDR1 and CDR2 are LNHDA and SQIVND (reference sequence). The DNA of the CDR3 is TGTGCCAGTTTAGGGGACTATGGCTACACCTTC. It specifies CASLGDYGYTF.

The table lists this clone with many counts. This chain joins TRBV2 and TRBJ2-1; perhaps TRBD1 as D (6 bases). Between the trimmed V and J ends, which lost 6 bases and 1 base, there was a span of 7 bases. Germline assignment: CDR1 SNHLY and CDR2 FYNNEI. The CDR3 loop spans 13 amino acids. The CDR3 coding sequence is TGTGCCAGCAGGGACAGATCCTACAATGAGCAGTTCTTC. Translated: CASRDRSYNEQFF.

CDR3 sequence reads: CASSFTDRDTEAFF. DNA of the CDR3: TGTGCCAGCAGCTTCACGGACAGGGACACTGAAGCTTTCTTT. The rearrangement uses TRBV7-3 and TRBJ1-1; TRBD1 matches 8 bases. V lost 3 bases and J lost 3; bases outside the gene matches: 3. Germline V gives CDR1 SGHTA, CDR2 FQGTGA. The CDR3 totals 14 residues.

This rearrangement joins TRBV28 to TRBJ1-1, with TRBD1 as a possible D gene (5 bases). V dropped 2 bases and J dropped 5 bases, with 12 bases sitting between them. This CDR3 comprises 14 residues. Germline CDR1 is MDHEN and CDR2 is SYDVKM. CDR3 sequence (DNA): TGTGCCAGCAGTTTAAGATCGGGGGAAACTGAAGCTTTCTTT. It specifies CASSLRSGETEAFF.

The chain couples TRBV2 to TRBJ2-5; TRBD2 matches at 9 bases. The CDR3 is 15 amino acids. Germline CDR1 SNHLY, CDR2 FYNNEI. V lost 1 base and J lost 5; bases outside the gene matches: 5. The CDR3 DNA is TGTGCCAGCAGTGAAGTAGGGACTAGCTACGAGACCCAGTACTTC. Protein sequence: CASSEVGTSYETQYF.

This chain uses TRBV9 with TRBJ1-6; TRBD1 aligns across 7 bases. This CDR3 has 16 amino acids. CDR1 is SGDLS and CDR2 is YYNGEE in the germline V gene. Trimming removed 0 bases from V and 6 bases from J; junction bases left unmatched: 6. This CDR3 is CASSVDPGTANSPLHF. CDR3 coding DNA: TGTGCCAGCAGCGTAGACCCAGGGACAGCTAATTCACCCCTCCACTTT.

The chain recombines TRBV6-6 with TRBJ2-3; D remains unclear. The CDR3 has 14 amino acids. V lost 2 bases and J lost 1, with 7 bases in between. Germline CDR1 reads MNHNY; CDR2 reads SVGAGI (reference sequence). This CDR3 is CASSYVSGTDTQYF. The CDR3 DNA is TGTGCCAGCAGTTACGTAAGCGGCACAGATACGCAGTATTTT.

The chain recombines TRBV13 with TRBJ2-1; 11 bases fit TRBD2. Germline assignment: CDR1 PRHDT and CDR2 FYEKMQ (reference sequence). Trimming cost V 3 bases and J 1 base; bases outside gene matches: 2. The CDR3 has 16 residues. The CDR3 spells CASSFVAGGSYNEQFF. The CDR3 DNA is TGTGCCAGCAGCTTTGTAGCGGGGGGGTCCTACAATGAGCAGTTCTTC.

The gene calls are TRBV11-2 and TRBJ2-1; a weak D match, TRBD2 (6 bases). The V gene lost 0 bases and the J gene lost 9 bases, with 9 bases spanning the gap. The CDR3 extends over 13 amino acids. Germline CDR1 and CDR2: SGHAT and FQNNGV. This CDR3 reads CASSLDPGGEQFF. CDR3 bases: TGTGCCAGCAGCTTAGATCCCGGGGGTGAGCAGTTCTTC. The full variable domain, in which reference TRBV11-2 and TRBJ2-1 provide the parts outside the CDR3, is EAGVAQSPRYKIIEKRQSVAFWCNPISGHATLYWYQQILGQGPKLLIQFQNNGVVDDSQLPKDRFSAERLKGVDSTLKIQPAKLEDSAVYLCASSLDPGGEQFFGPGTRLTVL.

The V gene is TRBV7-2, the J gene TRBJ1-1; D may be TRBD1 (5 bases). Deletions cut 1 base from V and 10 bases from J, with 13 bases between. This CDR3 contains 13 residues. From germline, CDR1 is SGHTA and CDR2 FQGNSA. The CDR3 nucleotides are TGTGCCAGCAGCTTAGGAGCCTGGCAGGGAGCTTTCTTT. Amino acids: CASSLGAWQGAFF. Drawing the rest from reference TRBV7-2 and TRBJ1-1, the complete variable domain is GAGVSQSPSNKVTEKGKDVELRCDPISGHTALYWYRQSLGQGLEFLIYFQGNSAPDKSGLPSDRFSAERTGGSVSTLTIQRTQQEDSAVYLCASSLGAWQGAFFGQGTRLTVV.

The chain has TRBV29-1 and TRBJ1-5, with a weak D call TRBD1 (5 bases). This CDR3 has 16 residues. V was trimmed by 4 bases and J by 3 bases, leaving 19 bases between them. Germline V gene data show CDR1 as SQVTM and CDR2 as ANQGSEA. The CDR3 sequence is CSVVPYPGNDNQPQHF. CDR3 DNA sequence: TGCAGCGTTGTCCCTTATCCAGGGAATGACAATCAGCCCCAGCATTTT.

The V call is TRBV5-4, the J call TRBJ2-1; 7 positions match TRBD2. J was trimmed by 0 bases and V by 0 bases; bases with no gene match: 3. The V gene's germline CDR1 is SGHNT and CDR2 YYREEE (reference sequence). The CDR3 totals 16 residues. In DNA form, the CDR3 reads TGTGCCAGCAGCTTGGGTCTAGCGGCCTCCTACAATGAGCAGTTCTTC. Its translation is CASSLGLAASYNEQFF.

This clone has only one observation. This chain joins TRBV2 and TRBJ1-5, with D unresolved. Between the trimmed V and J ends, which lost 3 bases and 2 bases, there was a span of 23 bases. Germline V gives CDR1 SNHLY, CDR2 FYNNEI. This CDR3 contains 19 residues. The CDR3 coding sequence is TGTGCCAGCAGTGATCCACTGGTGGCGGGTTCGGGCGGCAATCAGCCCCAGCATTTT. Protein product: CASSDPLVAGSGGNQPQHF.

The CDR3 protein is CASSVTGMNTEAFF. DNA for the CDR3: TGTGCCAGCAGCGTTACAGGGATGAACACTGAAGCTTTCTTT. The rearrangement joins TRBV9 to TRBJ1-1, with D perhaps matching TRBD1 (6 bases). Germline V gene sequence: CDR1 SGDLS, CDR2 YYNGEE. Trimming shortened V by 2 bases and J by 0 bases, and 8 bases separated the two germline ends. CDR3 length: 14 residues.

The rearrangement joins TRBV7-2 to TRBJ1-1; TRBD1 is a possible D gene (5 bases). The germline V gene has CDR1 SGHTA and CDR2 FQGNSA. With 4 bases removed from V and 5 bases from J, the gap between germline ends came to 11 bases. The CDR3 extends over 13 amino acids. CDR3 in DNA: TGTGCCAGCAGCTCCCAGGGATGGACTGAAGCTTTCTTT. Residues: CASSSQGWTEAFF.

The J gene is TRBJ1-2, the V gene TRBV7-8, with 8 bases that match TRBD1. The germline V gene has CDR1 SGHVS and CDR2 FQNEAQ. The CDR3 extends over 16 amino acids. J gave up 4 bases and V 2 bases, and 9 bases lay outside the gene matches. The CDR3 here is CASSLRDRLNPYGYTF. The CDR3 DNA is TGTGCCAGCAGCTTAAGGGACAGGCTGAATCCCTATGGCTACACCTTC.

CDR3: CASSYGSSSGGNTIYF. CDR3 coding DNA: TGTGCCAGCAGTTACGGATCATCCTCGGGTGGAAACACCATATATTTT. V usage is TRBV6-5 and J usage is TRBJ1-3; no reliable D call. V lost 2 bases, J lost 3 bases, and 14 bases lay in between. The CDR3 consists of 16 residues. Germline V lookup: CDR1 MNHEY, CDR2 SVGAGI.

V usage is TRBV6-5 and J usage is TRBJ2-7; a possible D gene is TRBD1 (6 bases). Deletions cut 2 bases from V and 6 bases from J, with 8 bases between. CDR1 and CDR2 from the germline V gene are MNHEY and SVGAGI. The CDR3 contains 12 residues. CDR3 residues: CASSYPTGEQYF. The CDR3, as DNA: TGTGCCAGCAGTTACCCGACAGGCGAGCAGTACTTC.

The gene calls are TRBV7-8 and TRBJ2-7, with a weak D call TRBD2 (6 bases). Deletions cut 5 bases from V and 5 bases from J, with 16 bases between. The CDR3 is 14 amino acids. Per the germline V gene, CDR1 is SGHVS and CDR2 is FQNEAQ. The CDR3: CASSLPAGSHEQYF. The CDR3 nucleotides read TGTGCCAGCAGCCTCCCGGCGGGGTCCCACGAGCAGTACTTC.

The V call is TRBV28, the J call TRBJ2-1; 12 nucleotides match TRBD2. V gave up 1 base and J gave up 5 bases; unmatched junction bases: 6. Germline CDR1 and CDR2: MDHEN and SYDVKM. The CDR3 has 17 amino acids. The CDR3, as DNA: TGTGCCAGCAGTTTATCCCTAGCGGGGGGGCCCGACAATGAGCAGTTCTTC. It yields the protein CASSLSLAGGPDNEQFF. The complete variable domain, with remaining parts taken from reference TRBV28 and TRBJ2-1, reads DVKVTQSSRYLVKRTGEKVFLECVQDMDHENMFWYRQDPGLGLRLIYFSYDVKMKEKGDIPEGYSVSREKKERFSLILESASTNQTSMYLCASSLSLAGGPDNEQFFGPGTRLTVL.

The chain couples TRBV28 to TRBJ1-2; unclear D gene. Trimming removed 3 bases from V and 1 base from J, with 6 bases in between. This CDR3 has 13 amino acids. Germline assignment: CDR1 MDHEN and CDR2 SYDVKM. CDR3 in amino acids: CASSLSVNYGYTF. Here the CDR3 DNA reads TGTGCCAGCAGTTTGTCAGTTAACTATGGCTACACCTTC.

The chain carries TRBV28 and TRBJ2-3, with 9 bases that match TRBD1. V lost 5 bases to trimming and J lost 0 bases; unmatched junction nucleotides: 12. Germline V gene lookup returns CDR1 MDHEN and CDR2 SYDVKM. The CDR3 sequence is 18 residues long. In DNA form, the CDR3 reads TGTGCCAGCAGTAGGGGACAGGGTACGCACTCTAGCACAGATACGCAGTATTTT. Encoded protein: CASSRGQGTHSSTDTQYF.

This chain uses TRBV29-1 with TRBJ2-5; tentative D call: TRBD2 (5 bases). Germline values: CDR1 SQVTM, CDR2 ANQGSEA. Trimming removed 2 bases at V and 5 bases at J, with 9 bases between. This CDR3 is built from 12 residues. CDR3 protein: CSVEPGGETQYF. DNA for the CDR3: TGCAGCGTTGAACCAGGAGGCGAGACCCAGTACTTC.

The chain carries TRBV9 and TRBJ2-1; 9 nucleotides align to TRBD2. The CDR3 length is 14 residues. Per germline, CDR1 SGDLS and CDR2 YYNGEE. The trim removed 2 bases at V and 7 bases at J, leaving 4 bases unmatched. The CDR3 region has the DNA TGTGCCAGCAGCGTCGGGACTAGCTCAAATGAGCAGTTCTTC. Translating it yields CASSVGTSSNEQFF.

The chain couples TRBV25-1 to TRBJ1-2, with D unresolved. The CDR3 runs to 14 residues. Germline V gene lookup returns CDR1 MGHDK and CDR2 SYGVNS. V was trimmed by 11 bases and J by 2 bases, leaving 18 bases between them. The CDR3 sequence: CAGTRVRMNYGYTF. In DNA form, the CDR3 reads TGTGCCGGAACCCGGGTCCGAATGAACTATGGCTACACCTTC.

The DNA of the CDR3 is TGTGCCAGCAGTTTTTTAACACGGGGAAGAAATCAGCCCCAGCATTTT. Its protein is CASSFLTRGRNQPQHF. The chain couples TRBV28 to TRBJ1-5; no clear D gene. CDR3 length: 16 residues. Looked up from germline, CDR1 is MDHEN and CDR2 is SYDVKM. Trimming shortened V by 3 bases and J by 4 bases, and 16 bases separated the two germline ends.

This rearrangement joins TRBV19 to TRBJ1-1, with a tentative D call TRBD1 (5 bases). Trimming removed 3 bases from V and 5 bases from J, with 10 bases in between. Germline CDR1 and CDR2: LNHDA and SQIVND (reference sequence). The CDR3 has 13 residues. Here the CDR3 reads CASSIPGYTEAFF. CDR3 coding DNA: TGTGCCAGTAGTATCCCAGGGTATACTGAAGCTTTCTTT.

The J gene is TRBJ1-4, the V gene TRBV4-3; no firm D call. This CDR3 comprises 14 residues. Between the trimmed V and J ends, which lost 4 bases and 6 bases, there was a span of 12 bases. Germline CDR1 is LGHNA and CDR2 is YSLEER. CDR3 nucleotides: TGCGCCAGCAGCCGGGAGGTCAGCTATGAAAAACTGTTTTTT. Residues: CASSREVSYEKLFF.